A single sample gave rise to the 24 T cell receptor beta chains below, sequenced in a study of T cells in Graves' hyperthyroidism and ophthalmopathy (dated by TCRdb to between 2018 and 2021). The library relied on multiplex PCR. TCRdb shows the sequencer as Illumina HiSeq 2000. The TCR beta CDR3 regions were amplified from RNA transcripts. For the first round of RT-PCR on the TCR CDR3, the HTBI primer set was used together with the Qiagen OneStep RT-PCR kit. TCRdb reprocessing: public reads trimmed at Q25 with fastp, clones called with MiXCR, in-frame beta chains kept. Identical CDR3 proteins give one entry, which carries the most common genes and DNA. The sample has fewer than 750,000 distinct CDR3 sequences on record, 13% to 15% of them singletons. The leading ten clones occupy roughly an eighth of the sample. The sequenced material came from blood. These receptors were obtained from a woman between 50 and 59 years old with Graves' ophthalmopathy.

Many counts were recorded for this clonotype. J is TRBJ1-2 and V is TRBV3-1; the D is unclear. The CDR3 sequence is 16 residues long. Germline-derived CDR1 and CDR2 are LGHDT and YNNKEL (reference sequence). The V end was cut by 2 bases, the J end by 3 bases, with 16 bases between. The CDR3 nucleotides are TGTGCCAGCAGCCAACCTGGAATTGGTCACGACTATGGCTACACCTTC. Translation: CASSQPGIGHDYGYTF.

Only a few counts were recorded for this clonotype. The genes are TRBV19 and TRBJ1-1; possible D gene TRBD1, 5 bases. V was cut by 2 bases and J by 0 bases, with 10 bases left in between. The V gene's germline CDR1 is LNHDA and CDR2 SQIVND (reference sequence). There are 15 residues in the CDR3. The CDR3 DNA is TGTGCCAGTAGTATATATCCCAGGGTGAACACTGAAGCTTTCTTT. This gives the protein CASSIYPRVNTEAFF.

The rearrangement links TRBV27 to TRBJ2-7; D call uncertain. V lost 7 bases and J lost 5, with 3 bases in between. The length of the CDR3 is 9 residues. The germline V gene has CDR1 MNHEY and CDR2 SMNVEV (reference sequence). The CDR3 DNA reads TGTGCCAGCAAAAACGAGCAGTACTTC. The encoded protein is CASKNEQYF.

This clonotype was counted at least ten times. The chain recombines TRBV6-1 with TRBJ1-2; 9 nucleotides agree with TRBD1. Germline V gives CDR1 MNHNS, CDR2 SASEGT. V lost 5 bases and J lost 8; bases outside the gene matches: 12. The CDR3 totals 15 residues. The CDR3 spells CASSFLTGTGKGYTF. Written as DNA, the CDR3 is TGTGCCAGCAGTTTTCTCACCGGGACAGGGAAAGGCTACACCTTC.

J is TRBJ1-1 and V is TRBV9; 7 nucleotides align to TRBD1. Per germline, CDR1 SGDLS and CDR2 YYNGEE. CDR3 length: 15 residues. The trim removed 4 bases at V and 0 bases at J, leaving 6 bases unmatched. CDR3 coding DNA: TGTGCCAGCAGCCCGGAGACAGGGTTGAACACTGAAGCTTTCTTT. Its translation is CASSPETGLNTEAFF.

The table lists this clonotype with many counts. The junction and the germline gene differ at one end; a read error may be behind it. The chain is built from TRBV12-3 or TRBV12-4 and TRBJ1-2; D not certain. This CDR3 contains 15 residues. The CDR3 is CASSLKPNTGSSLHF. In nucleotides, the CDR3 is TGTGCCAGCAGTTTGAAACCCAATACGGGGAGTAGCTTACACTTC.

This clonotype was counted a few times. This chain uses TRBV27 with TRBJ2-3; maybe TRBD2 (6 bases). Germline lookup yields CDR1 MNHEY and CDR2 SMNVEV (reference sequence). V lost 2 bases, J lost 2 bases, and 17 bases lay in between. CDR3 size: 17 residues. The CDR3 sequence: CASSLVDPLATTDTQYF. Here the CDR3 DNA reads TGTGCCAGCAGTTTAGTTGACCCCCTAGCGACCACAGATACGCAGTATTTT.

This clonotype was counted at least ten times. This CDR3 reads CASSEAGVEAFF. The DNA of the CDR3 is TGTGCCAGCAGTGAGGCAGGGGTGGAAGCTTTCTTT. The chain has TRBV2 and TRBJ1-1; D is perhaps TRBD1 (6 bases). This CDR3 comprises 12 residues. The V and J ends lost 3 bases and 8 bases respectively, with 10 bases between them. Germline loops: CDR1 SNHLY, CDR2 FYNNEI.

This clonotype showed up just a few times. V gene TRBV27 combines with J gene TRBJ1-4; a weak D match, TRBD1 (5 bases). The CDR3 is 18 amino acids. V dropped 1 base and J dropped 5 bases, with 20 bases sitting between them. From germline, CDR1 is MNHEY and CDR2 SMNVEV (reference sequence). CDR3 nucleotides: TGTGCCAGCAGTTTATATTTTCGGTTTGGGCAGGGAAATGAAAAACTGTTTTTT. Protein sequence: CASSLYFRFGQGNEKLFF.

In this sample, this clonotype turned up many times. The chain links TRBV2 to TRBJ2-1; no clear D. Germline V CDR1 and CDR2: SNHLY, FYNNEI. The V end lost 7 bases, the J end lost 3 bases, and 13 bases lay between the germline ends. The CDR3 loop spans 14 amino acids. The CDR3 bases are TGTGCCAGCAATATTGGCGGACGCTACAATGAGCAGTTCTTC. This gives the protein CASNIGGRYNEQFF. Full variable domain (missing parts from reference TRBV2 and TRBJ2-1): EPEVTQTPSHQVTQMGQEVILRCVPISNHLYFYWYRQILGQKVEFLVSFYNNEISEKSEIFDDQFSVERPDGSNFTLKIRSTKLEDSAMYFCASNIGGRYNEQFFGPGTRLTVL.

This clonotype came up many times. The V call is TRBV28, the J call TRBJ1-1; TRBD1 aligns across 10 bases. V lost 5 bases to trimming and J lost 2 bases; unmatched junction nucleotides: 8. The germline gives CDR1 MDHEN, CDR2 SYDVKM. CDR3 length equals 16 residues. CDR3 loop: CASSPGDRGQNTEAFF. CDR3 coding DNA: TGTGCCAGCAGTCCCGGAGACAGGGGGCAAAACACTGAAGCTTTCTTT.

The V and J genes are TRBV19 and TRBJ2-1, with D tentatively TRBD2 (6 bases). CDR1 is LNHDA, CDR2 SQIVND, per germline (reference sequence). The ends were cut back, 6 bases at V and 8 bases at J, with 11 bases in the middle. CDR3 size: 12 residues. The CDR3 DNA follows: TGTGCCAGTAGAGGACTATACCATGAGCAGTTCTTC. Its protein product is CASRGLYHEQFF.

The chain couples TRBV4-1 to TRBJ2-1; 9 bases are shared with TRBD2. In germline, CDR1 is MGHRA, CDR2 YSYEKL. The CDR3 loop spans 16 amino acids. V gave up 0 bases and J gave up 3 bases; unmatched junction bases: 3. CDR3 sequence reads: CASSQDHSGSYNEQFF. CDR3 DNA sequence: TGCGCCAGCAGCCAAGATCATAGCGGGAGCTACAATGAGCAGTTCTTC.

This clonotype occurred a few times. The rearrangement joins TRBV7-2 to TRBJ1-5; no reliable D call. The ends were cut back, 1 base at V and 11 bases at J, with 12 bases in the middle. CDR1 is SGHTA and CDR2 is FQGNSA in the germline V gene. There are 13 residues in the CDR3. CDR3 region: CASSLVDGPTQHF. DNA of the CDR3: TGTGCCAGCAGCTTAGTGGACGGTCCGACCCAGCATTTT.

V usage is TRBV2 and J usage is TRBJ2-7; 10 bases fit TRBD1. J lost 5 bases, V lost 4 bases, and 8 bases had no gene match. The CDR3 has 15 amino acids. Germline CDR1 and CDR2: SNHLY and FYNNEI. The CDR3: CASSVPGQGINEQYF. The CDR3 DNA sequence: TGTGCCAGCAGTGTACCGGGACAGGGGATCAACGAGCAGTACTTC.

This clonotype was detected many times. The rearrangement uses TRBV20-1 and TRBJ1-1; D gene unclear. CDR1 DFQATT and CDR2 SNEGSKA come from the germline V gene (reference sequence). The CDR3 loop spans 14 amino acids. Trimming shortened V by 0 bases and J by 2 bases, and 10 bases separated the two germline ends. CDR3: CSARDPRGNTEAFF. DNA of the CDR3: TGCAGTGCTAGAGATCCCCGGGGAAACACTGAAGCTTTCTTT.

The table lists this clonotype with many counts. The chain uses TRBV14 and TRBJ1-1; no definite D call. V gave up 1 base and J gave up 13 bases, with 16 bases separating them. This CDR3 contains 13 residues. The germline V gene has CDR1 SGHDN and CDR2 FVKESK. The CDR3, as DNA: TGTGCCAGCAGCCAAGGGGGTTCCCTACAAGTTTTCTTT. It codes for CASSQGGSLQVFF.

The rearrangement uses TRBV12-3 or TRBV12-4 and TRBJ1-2; no reliable D call. Trimming shortened V by 2 bases and J by 6 bases, and 16 bases separated the two germline ends. CDR3 length equals 15 residues. The CDR3 nucleotides are TGTGCCAGCAGTTTAATCCGAAGGCGATCTCATGGCTACACCTTC. It codes for CASSLIRRRSHGYTF.

The rearrangement uses TRBV18 and TRBJ2-2; 7 bases match TRBD2. This CDR3 contains 17 residues. Germline V gene data show CDR1 as KGHSH and CDR2 as LQKENI. J was trimmed by 1 base and V by 3 bases; bases with no gene match: 8. As DNA, the CDR3 is TGTGCCAGCTCACCCCGAGGGGCGGGAGTGAACACCGGGGAGCTGTTTTTT. The encoded protein is CASSPRGAGVNTGELFF.

There are many counts of this clonotype. V and J are TRBV7-2 and TRBJ2-7; 9 bases line up with TRBD1. Germline CDR1 reads SGHTA; CDR2 reads FQGNSA. V lost 1 base to trimming and J lost 4 bases; unmatched junction nucleotides: 5. The CDR3 extends over 15 amino acids. CDR3 sequence: CASSLETGGEYEQYF. DNA for the CDR3: TGTGCCAGCAGCTTAGAAACAGGGGGCGAATACGAGCAGTACTTC.

The V call is TRBV27, the J call TRBJ1-1; D remains ambiguous. Germline V gives CDR1 MNHEY, CDR2 SMNVEV (reference sequence). Trimming pared 5 bases from V and 10 bases from J, leaving 20 bases between. This CDR3 is built from 14 residues. Here the CDR3 reads CASSGVARREGAFF. Here the CDR3 DNA reads TGTGCCAGCAGTGGGGTGGCTAGGAGGGAAGGAGCTTTCTTT.

This clonotype has ten or more counts. The genes are TRBV28 and TRBJ1-6, with TRBD1 matching 8 bases. The germline gives CDR1 MDHEN, CDR2 SYDVKM. V was clipped by 7 bases and J by 9 bases; unmatched bases: 5. This CDR3 contains 13 residues. The CDR3 DNA sequence: TGTGCCAGCAAGGTCAGGGGGCCTTCACCCCTCCACTTT. It encodes CASKVRGPSPLHF.

The table lists this clonotype with many counts. The rearrangement joins TRBV20-1 to TRBJ2-2; 9 bases agree with TRBD2. With V trimmed by 0 bases and J by 8 bases, 10 bases remained unmatched. Germline-derived CDR1 and CDR2 are DFQATT and SNEGSKA (reference sequence). The CDR3 has 16 residues. The CDR3 DNA follows: TGCAGTGCTAGAGATCGTACTAGCGGGTTATCGGGGGAGCTGTTTTTT. This translates into CSARDRTSGLSGELFF.

V gene TRBV19 combines with J gene TRBJ1-1, with D possibly TRBD1 on 6 matching bases. V was cut by 4 bases and J by 4 bases, with 13 bases left in between. The germline V gene encodes CDR1 LNHDA and CDR2 SQIVND (reference sequence). The CDR3 loop spans 14 amino acids. The CDR3: CASSSRGGPTEAFF. CDR3 in DNA: TGTGCCAGTAGTAGCCGCGGGGGGCCCACTGAAGCTTTCTTT.